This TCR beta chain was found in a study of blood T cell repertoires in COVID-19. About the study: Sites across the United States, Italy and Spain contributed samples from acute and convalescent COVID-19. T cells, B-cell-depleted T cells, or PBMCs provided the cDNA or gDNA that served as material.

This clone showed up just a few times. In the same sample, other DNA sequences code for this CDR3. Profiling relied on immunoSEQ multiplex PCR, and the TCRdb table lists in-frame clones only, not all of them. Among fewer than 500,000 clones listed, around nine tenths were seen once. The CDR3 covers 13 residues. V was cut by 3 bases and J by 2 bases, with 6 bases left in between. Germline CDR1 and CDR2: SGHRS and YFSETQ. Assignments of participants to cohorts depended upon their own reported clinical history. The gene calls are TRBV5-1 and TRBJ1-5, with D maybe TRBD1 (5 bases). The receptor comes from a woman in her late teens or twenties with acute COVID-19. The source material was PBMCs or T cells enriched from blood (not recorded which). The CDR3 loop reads CASSSGGNQPQHF. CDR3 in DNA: TGCGCCAGCAGCTCGGGGGGCAATCAGCCCCAGCATTTT.